These T cell receptor beta chains were read from a single sample in a study of CD8+CD57+ T cells in acquired aplastic anemia. Each CDR3 protein gets one entry after TCRdb re-called the reads with MiXCR. The sample consists of 150,000 or so distinct CDR3 sequences, about 64% of them appearing once. Sequenced: sorted CD4+, CD8+, or CD8+CD57+ T cells (not recorded which) from PBMCs. Receptors were obtained from a human donor in good health. Each CDR3 is given with its conserved first and last residue. The D gene is left open where the match is weak. A row's size may be missing; if present it is once, few, many or a size class.

TRBV20-1	.	TRBD2	TRBJ2-7	CSARGLADSYEQYF	TGCAGTGCCAGAGGACTAGCGGACTCCTACGAGCAGTACTTC
TRBV7-3	.	TRBD2	TRBJ2-3	CDSSFLPGGADTHYF	TGTGACAGCAGCTTTCTTCCGGGAGGTGCAGATACGCATTATTTT
TRBV7-9	.	.	TRBJ2-5	CASSLVSSGFETQYF	TGTGCCAGCAGCTTAGTTTCGAGCGGATTCGAGACCCAGTACTTC
TRBV11-3	.	.	TRBJ1-1	CASSLVSTVGDTEAFF	TGTGCCAGCAGCTTAGTAAGCACAGTCGGGGACACTGAAGCTTTCTTT
TRBV6-5	.	.	TRBJ1-2	CASRGYYGYTF	TGTGCCAGCAGGGGGTACTATGGCTACACCTTC
TRBV11-3	many	TRBD1	TRBJ1-1	CASSLPVGQGRSNTEAFF	TGTGCCAGCAGCCTACCGGTAGGACAGGGACGATCGAACACTGAAGCTTTCTTT
TRBV11-2	.	.	TRBJ2-3	CASSLLGTTDTQYF	TGTGCCAGCAGCTTATTAGGGACAACAGATACGCAGTATTTT
TRBV28	.	TRBD1	TRBJ2-1	CASGLHSGTGVYNEQFF	TGTGCCAGCGGTTTGCACTCCGGGACAGGGGTTTACAATGAGCAGTTCTTC
TRBV20-1	few	TRBD1	TRBJ2-7	CSAAGGSYEQYF	TGCAGTGCCGCAGGGGGCTCGTACGAGCAGTACTTC
TRBV9	.	.	TRBJ1-2	CASSQLPGYGYTF	TGTGCCAGCAGCCAACTCCCGGGGTATGGCTACACCTTC
TRBV7-3	.	.	TRBJ2-3	CASSHPRDGTDTQYF	TGCGCCAGCAGCCATCCCCGGGACGGCACAGATACGCAGTATTTT
TRBV4-3	.	TRBD1	TRBJ1-6	CASSQVLRDRIYF	TGCGCCAGCAGCCAAGTGCTTCGGGACAGGATCTACTTT
TRBV20-1	.	TRBD1	TRBJ1-2	CSIRQGANYGYAF	TGCAGTATACGACAGGGTGCTAACTATGGCTACGCCTTC
TRBV9	.	.	TRBJ1-6	CASTFGGNSPLHF	TGTGCCAGCACCTTCGGGGGTAATTCACCCCTCCACTTT
TRBV15	.	.	TRBJ2-1	CATSSAEPLATYNEQFF	TGTGCCACCAGCAGCGCAGAACCACTAGCTACTTACAATGAGCAGTTCTTC
TRBV12-3/TRBV12-4	.	.	TRBJ1-1	CASSTTSGGNTEAFF	TGTGCCAGCAGTACAACCTCGGGTGGAAACACTGAAGCTTTCTTT
TRBV5-6	.	.	TRBJ2-4	CASSLLGGMAKNIQYF	TGTGCCAGCAGCTTGCTGGGCGGGATGGCCAAAAACATTCAGTACTTC
TRBV7-6	.	.	TRBJ2-5	CASSVRDRGETQYF	TGTGCCAGCAGCGTACGGGACCGGGGAGAGACCCAGTACTTC
TRBV9	few	TRBD1	TRBJ1-2	CASSVSGTAGGYTF	TGTGCCAGCAGCGTATCTGGGACAGCCGGTGGCTACACCTTC
TRBV7-9	once	TRBD1	TRBJ2-3	CASSQGAHDTQYF	TGTGCCAGCAGCCAGGGGGCGCATGATACGCAGTATTTT
TRBV20-1	.	.	TRBJ1-1	CSATTGGNTEAFF	TGCAGTGCCACAACAGGAGGGAACACTGAAGCTTTCTTT
TRBV9	.	TRBD2	TRBJ2-5	CAIRRRTSGGNQETQYF	TGTGCCATCAGGCGGAGGACTAGCGGAGGAAACCAAGAGACCCAGTACTTC
TRBV7-9	.	TRBD1	TRBJ1-6	CASSPYRQGRLAPLHF	TGTGCCAGCAGTCCTTACCGACAGGGGAGGTTGGCACCCCTCCACTTT
TRBV20-1	many	.	TRBJ1-1	CSASLTNTEAFF	TGCAGTGCTAGTCTAACGAACACTGAAGCTTTCTTT
TRBV10-3	.	.	TRBJ2-2	CAIRDGQGTGELFF	TGTGCCATCAGGGATGGGCAGGGCACCGGGGAGCTGTTTTTT
TRBV5-6	many	TRBD1	TRBJ2-2	CASSPGQGEETGELFF	TGTGCCAGCAGCCCTGGACAGGGAGAGGAAACCGGGGAGCTGTTTTTT
TRBV5-5	once	TRBD1	TRBJ1-3	CASSLGTGGFSGNTIYF	TGTGCCAGCAGCTTAGGGACAGGGGGATTCTCTGGAAACACCATATATTTT
TRBV12-3/TRBV12-4	.	TRBD1	TRBJ1-6	CASSLAHGQGALHF	TGTGCCAGCAGTTTAGCGCATGGACAGGGAGCCCTCCACTTT
TRBV11-2	few	.	TRBJ2-7	CASSLEGGLEQYF	TGTGCCAGCAGCTTAGAAGGGGGGCTTGAGCAGTACTTC
TRBV11-1	.	TRBD2	TRBJ2-5	CASSLNAGVAETQYF	TGTGCCAGCAGCTTAAACGCGGGGGTTGCGGAGACCCAGTACTTC
TRBV19	.	TRBD2	TRBJ2-1	CASMVVAGREQFF	TGTGCCAGTATGGTGGTAGCGGGACGGGAGCAGTTCTTC